Listed below are T cell receptor beta chains from one sample, sequenced in a study of naive and memory T cell subsets. MiXCR was run by TCRdb on the 5' RACE reads, yielding one entry per CDR3 protein. Of tens of thousands of distinct CDR3 sequences in the sample, under 10% are singletons; the top ten hold approximately 9.7%. Every receptor here comes from a female donor in good health. Each CDR3 is given without its conserved first and last residue. Expanded clones are given a class, and other clones once, few, many or no size at all.

many | TRBV6-5 | ASSYNRRDQPQH
NA | TRBV11-2 | ASSPVGGALAYEQY
few | TRBV5-1 | ASSRLTSGGKETQY
many | TRBV6-5 | ASSYSTGSMNTEAF
NA | TRBV7-2 | ASSFSWSYEQF
many | TRBV5-1 | ASSLGTAGNTIY
NA | TRBV28 | ASNMGGHILDYGYT
NA | TRBV7-3 | ASSSTPGTPIRAF
once | TRBV7-2 | ANTLHGPGETQY
NA | TRBV19 | ASSGTGEQPQH
few | TRBV5-4 | ASSGTTPTEAF
many | TRBV5-1 | ASSPDREGGELF
once | TRBV19 | ASSIGDTQGTGYTDTQY